These 30 T cell receptor beta chains were sequenced from one sample in a study of regulatory dendritic cells for organ transplantation. Allogeneic regulatory or mature dendritic cells were co-cultured for 4 to 6 days with CFSE-labeled sorted T cells at 1:10. These TCRs' antigens remain unknown. Libraries were prepared by immunoSEQ multiplex PCR; TCRdb keeps only in-frame clonotypes and omits some of them. The data show 20,000 or so clones, 65% to 90% seen once. Sequencing was done on a sample of naive CD4+ T cells from blood cultured with dendritic cells. Subset described: CD45RA+ naive T cells. Source of these receptors: a human donor in good health.

V and J are TRBV28 and TRBJ2-4; D is perhaps TRBD1 (6 bases). Germline lookup yields CDR1 MDHEN and CDR2 SYDVKM. This CDR3 has 15 residues. The V end was cut by 2 bases, the J end by 7 bases, with 15 bases between. CDR3: CASSLRDRIVNIQYF. DNA for the CDR3: TGTGCCAGCAGTTTACGTGACAGGATTGTGAACATTCAGTACTTC.

The rearrangement links TRBV29-1 to TRBJ1-1; D is possibly TRBD1 (5 bases). The CDR3 length is 14 residues. In germline, CDR1 is SQVTM, CDR2 ANQGSEA. Trimming removed 4 bases at V and 3 bases at J, with 15 bases between. The CDR3 DNA reads as TGCAGCGTTGGCTCCGGGACGGTTTACACTGAAGCTTTCTTT. Protein product: CSVGSGTVYTEAFF.

The rearrangement uses TRBV19 and TRBJ2-3, with TRBD2 matching 9 bases. This CDR3 has 14 residues. V dropped 4 bases and J dropped 3; count of bases not matched to a gene: 2. Looked up from germline, CDR1 is LNHDA and CDR2 is SQIVND (reference sequence). CDR3 residues: CASSSLAGTDTQYF. CDR3 DNA: TGTGCCAGTAGTAGCCTAGCGGGAACAGATACGCAGTATTTT.

This clone showed up just a few times. The J gene is TRBJ2-7, the V gene TRBV7-9; perhaps TRBD1 as D (6 bases). Trimming took off 4 bases at V and 9 bases at J, with 13 bases between the two ends. From germline, CDR1 is SEHNR and CDR2 FQNEAQ (reference sequence). This CDR3 is 12 amino acids long. The CDR3 DNA reads as TGTGCCAGCAGCTCCCAGGGGATGGGGCAGTACTTC. Protein: CASSSQGMGQYF.

This clone was seen just once. V usage is TRBV7-8 and J usage is TRBJ2-1; the match to TRBD1 covers 7 bases. This CDR3 is built from 15 residues. J was trimmed by 4 bases and V by 4 bases; bases with no gene match: 7. The germline gives CDR1 SGHVS, CDR2 FQNEAQ. The CDR3 region is CASSSYRGDYNEQFF. DNA of the CDR3: TGTGCCAGCAGCTCATACAGGGGAGATTACAATGAGCAGTTCTTC.

This rearrangement joins TRBV7-3 to TRBJ2-6; a possible D gene is TRBD1 (6 bases). The germline V and J ends were trimmed by 4 bases and 0 bases, with 13 bases remaining between them. From germline, CDR1 is SGHTA and CDR2 FQGTGA. There are 17 residues in the CDR3. The CDR3 nucleotides are TGTGCCAGCAGCTCAAGGACAGAGAGCTCTGGGGCCAACGTCCTGACTTTC. It translates to CASSSRTESSGANVLTF.

The gene calls are TRBV4-3 and TRBJ2-1; 10 nucleotides match TRBD2. With V trimmed by 0 bases and J by 2 bases, 4 bases remained unmatched. There are 17 residues in the CDR3. Per germline, CDR1 LGHNA and CDR2 YSLEER. The CDR3 region is CASSQDLAGGPYNEQFF. CDR3 nucleotides: TGCGCCAGCAGCCAAGATTTAGCGGGAGGTCCCTACAATGAGCAGTTCTTC.

The V call is TRBV29-1, the J call TRBJ1-1, with 8 bases identical to TRBD1. The CDR3 is 13 amino acids. With 7 bases clipped from V and 0 bases from J, the junction kept 4 bases outside the gene matches. Per the germline V gene, CDR1 is SQVTM and CDR2 is ANQGSEA. The CDR3 sequence: CSAEGQVNTEAFF. CDR3 coding DNA: TGCAGCGCCGAGGGACAGGTGAACACTGAAGCTTTCTTT.

This chain connects TRBV11-2 to TRBJ2-7; D is uncertain. Trimming took 3 bases from V and 0 from J, leaving 18 bases between them. Per germline, CDR1 SGHAT and CDR2 FQNNGV. CDR3 length: 17 residues. The CDR3 nucleotides read TGTGCCAGCAGCTTTAGAGGAAACTACCTTAGCTCCTACGAGCAGTACTTC. Translating gives CASSFRGNYLSSYEQYF.

The chain combines TRBV9 with TRBJ1-1, with D tentatively TRBD1 (6 bases). The CDR3 runs 14 residues. CDR1 is SGDLS and CDR2 is YYNGEE in the germline V gene. The V end was cut by 4 bases, the J end by 1 base, with 11 bases between. CDR3 sequence reads: CASSQRTENTEAFF. CDR3 sequence (DNA): TGTGCCAGCAGCCAGAGGACAGAGAACACTGAAGCTTTCTTT.

V gene TRBV7-8 combines with J gene TRBJ2-1; D possibly corresponds to TRBD2 (5 bases). Germline loops: CDR1 SGHVS, CDR2 FQNEAQ. The CDR3 contains 16 residues. The ends were cut back, 2 bases at V and 1 base at J, with 12 bases in the middle. The CDR3 nucleotides read TGTGCCAGCAGCTTATGGGCGATAGCGTCCTACAATGAGCAGTTCTTC. Amino acids: CASSLWAIASYNEQFF.

The chain employs TRBV9 and TRBJ2-2; D uncertain. The CDR3 is 16 residues long. The V end lost 1 base, the J end lost 4 bases, and 14 bases lay between the germline ends. Germline lookup yields CDR1 SGDLS and CDR2 YYNGEE. CDR3 sequence reads: CASSVSWQIATGELFF. For the CDR3, the DNA is TGTGCCAGCAGCGTATCATGGCAGATAGCCACCGGGGAGCTGTTTTTT.

The V call is TRBV29-1, the J call TRBJ2-4; D possibly corresponds to TRBD1 (6 bases). Per germline, CDR1 SQVTM and CDR2 ANQGSEA. V lost 7 bases to trimming and J lost 2 bases, with 12 bases between them. This CDR3 is built from 13 residues. The CDR3 spells CSALQGSKNIQYF. Here the CDR3 DNA reads TGCAGCGCCCTACAGGGTTCCAAAAACATTCAGTACTTC. Variable domain in full (rest from reference TRBV29-1 and TRBJ2-4): SAVISQKPSRDICQRGTSLTIQCQVDSQVTMMFWYRQQPGQSLTLIATANQGSEATYESGFVIDKFPISRPNLTFSTLTVSNMSPEDSSIYLCSALQGSKNIQYFGAGTRLSVL.

V usage is TRBV7-3 and J usage is TRBJ2-7, with 7 bases lining up with TRBD1. This CDR3 region has 14 residues. Germline V gene sequence: CDR1 SGHTA, CDR2 FQGTGA. Losses at the gene ends were 4 bases for V and 1 base for J; bases not matched to a gene: 4. The CDR3 region has the DNA TGTGCCAGCAGCTCCCCGGGACAGTCCTACGAGCAGTACTTC. Encoded protein: CASSSPGQSYEQYF.

The chain employs TRBV5-1 and TRBJ2-7; D perhaps matches TRBD2 (5 bases). Germline V gene sequence: CDR1 SGHRS, CDR2 YFSETQ. The length of the CDR3 is 10 residues. CDR3 sequence (DNA): TGCGCCAGCAGCTTGGAGGGCCGGGGCGTC. This sequence encodes CASSLEGRGV.

The chain has TRBV28 and TRBJ1-2; TRBD1 might be the D (5 bases). V was cut by 6 bases and J by 8 bases, with 10 bases left in between. This CDR3 has 11 residues. The germline V gene has CDR1 MDHEN and CDR2 SYDVKM. The CDR3 loop is CASRPRDGYTF. In DNA, the CDR3 is TGTGCCAGCAGACCCAGGGACGGCTACACCTTC.

The chain has TRBV30 and TRBJ1-1; D possibly corresponds to TRBD1 (5 bases). Germline CDR1 and CDR2: GTSNPN and SVGIG (reference sequence). This CDR3 comprises 13 residues. V was shortened by 0 bases and J by 10 bases, with 15 bases between the two germline ends. Here the CDR3 reads CAWSVPVAGTAFF. The CDR3 DNA is TGTGCCTGGAGTGTACCAGTTGCGGGGACAGCTTTCTTT. The complete variable domain, with remaining parts taken from reference TRBV30 and TRBJ1-1, reads SQTIHQWPATLVQPVGSPLSLECTVEGTSNPNLYWYRQAAGRGLQLLFYSVGIGQISSEVPQNLSASRPQDRQFILSSKKLLLSDSGFYLCAWSVPVAGTAFFGQGTRLTVV.

The V and J genes are TRBV28 and TRBJ2-7; 8 nucleotides agree with TRBD1. The CDR3 covers 17 residues. Germline trimming cut 6 bases from V and 4 bases from J; bases unmatched to any gene: 17. The germline V gene encodes CDR1 MDHEN and CDR2 SYDVKM. CDR3 sequence reads: CASRGGTGDMTSYEQYF. In DNA, the CDR3 is TGTGCCAGCAGGGGCGGGACAGGCGATATGACCTCGTACGAGCAGTACTTC.

The chain employs TRBV28 and TRBJ2-7, with D tentatively TRBD1 (6 bases). The CDR3 loop spans 14 amino acids. In germline, CDR1 is MDHEN, CDR2 SYDVKM. V was cut by 7 bases and J by 3 bases, with 16 bases left in between. The chain's CDR3 is CASTGRGSYYEQYF. DNA for the CDR3: TGTGCCAGCACCGGCAGGGGCAGTTACTACGAGCAGTACTTC.

CDR3: CASSSPPGVMSEAFF. CDR3 in DNA: TGTGCCAGCAGTTCCCCCCCGGGTGTGATGAGTGAAGCTTTCTTT. This chain uses TRBV27 with TRBJ1-1; no clear D. This CDR3 is built from 15 residues. Trimming cost V 4 bases and J 7 bases, with 19 bases left between them. Germline lookup yields CDR1 MNHEY and CDR2 SMNVEV (reference sequence).

The gene calls are TRBV9 and TRBJ2-1, with TRBD2 matching over 8 bases. Germline-derived CDR1 and CDR2 are SGDLS and YYNGEE. Losses at the gene ends were 0 bases for V and 4 bases for J; bases not matched to a gene: 9. The CDR3 has 17 residues. CDR3 coding DNA: TGTGCCAGCAGCGTAGCGGGGGGGGGACTTCTATACAATGAGCAGTTCTTC. The encoded protein is CASSVAGGGLLYNEQFF.

The genes are TRBV7-9 and TRBJ2-3, with 11 bases fitting TRBD2. CDR1 and CDR2 from the germline V gene are SEHNR and FQNEAQ (reference sequence). Trimming took 5 bases from V and 4 from J; bases not matched to a gene: 5. The CDR3 runs 15 residues. CDR3 coding DNA: TGTGCCAGCAGCCTTAGCGGGGGGGCCGCAGATACGCAGTATTTT. This gives the protein CASSLSGGAADTQYF.

V gene TRBV29-1 combines with J gene TRBJ2-1, with D tentatively TRBD1 (6 bases). The germline V gene encodes CDR1 SQVTM and CDR2 ANQGSEA. This CDR3 contains 14 residues. V lost 6 bases and J lost 0, with 12 bases in between. CDR3 loop: CSVVQGNSYNEQFF. The CDR3 bases are TGCAGCGTAGTACAGGGTAACTCCTACAATGAGCAGTTCTTC.

The rearrangement joins TRBV4-1 to TRBJ2-7, with D possibly matching TRBD1 (6 bases). This CDR3 is built from 15 residues. Germline values: CDR1 MGHRA, CDR2 YSYEKL. Trimming took off 1 base at V and 1 base at J, with 11 bases between the two ends. CDR3 sequence reads: CASSQGRGISYEQYF. In nucleotides, the CDR3 is TGCGCCAGCAGCCAAGGAAGGGGGATATCCTACGAGCAGTACTTC.

V gene TRBV29-1 combines with J gene TRBJ1-1; D is unclear. Germline-derived CDR1 and CDR2 are SQVTM and ANQGSEA. The CDR3 is 13 amino acids. Trimming took 4 bases from V and 5 from J, leaving 14 bases between them. CDR3 DNA sequence: TGCAGCGTTGCAGTAACCGCCTGGACTGAAGCTTTCTTT. This codes for CSVAVTAWTEAFF. Based on the CDR3 plus reference TRBV29-1 and TRBJ1-1, the full variable domain is SAVISQKPSRDICQRGTSLTIQCQVDSQVTMMFWYRQQPGQSLTLIATANQGSEATYESGFVIDKFPISRPNLTFSTLTVSNMSPEDSSIYLCSVAVTAWTEAFFGQGTRLTVV.

CDR3 in DNA: TGCGCCAGCAGCTTGGACAGCGAGCCTTCCATTATTTGCAATCAGCCCCAGCATTTT. Residues: CASSLDSEPSIICNQPQHF. V and J are TRBV5-1 and TRBJ1-5; D is ambiguous. The CDR3 covers 19 residues. The V gene's germline CDR1 is SGHRS and CDR2 YFSETQ. Deletions cut 0 bases from V and 2 bases from J, with 21 bases between.

V is TRBV20-1 and J is TRBJ1-5; D gene ambiguous. CDR1 is DFQATT, CDR2 SNEGSKA, per germline (reference sequence). Trimming removed 3 bases at V and 7 bases at J, with 7 bases between. The CDR3 loop spans 11 amino acids. In DNA form, the CDR3 reads TGCAGTGCTAGTGTTGGGCAGCCCCAGCATTTT. This codes for CSASVGQPQHF.

To note about this clone: One junction end does not reproduce the germline sequence, and a read error may be involved. The V and J genes are TRBV7-9 and TRBJ1-4; D is ambiguous. CDR3 length: 12 amino acids. Germline CDR1 reads SEHNR; CDR2 reads FQNEAQ (reference sequence). CDR3: CASSPREETLFF. CDR3 DNA: TGTGCCAGCAGCCCCCGGGAGGAAACACTGTTTTTT.

This clone has just one count. The chain couples TRBV19 to TRBJ1-6; 8 bases align to TRBD1. The CDR3 extends over 14 amino acids. V was clipped by 7 bases and J by 7 bases; unmatched bases: 6. Germline values: CDR1 LNHDA, CDR2 SQIVND (reference sequence). In nucleotides, the CDR3 is TGTGCCAGTAAACCGACAGGGGTGAATTCACCCCTCCACTTT. Translating gives CASKPTGVNSPLHF.

The chain employs TRBV14 and TRBJ2-3, with TRBD2 identical over 7 bases. The V segment lost 1 base and the J segment 2 bases; nucleotides outside the gene matches: 9. This CDR3 has 17 residues. The germline V gene encodes CDR1 SGHDN and CDR2 FVKESK. The CDR3 here is CASSQGSGTTTTDTQYF. As DNA, the CDR3 is TGTGCCAGCAGCCAAGGATCCGGGACTACTACCACAGATACGCAGTATTTT.